The present T cell receptor beta chain was sequenced within a study of blood T cell repertoires in COVID-19. Study context: Sites across the United States, Italy and Spain contributed samples from acute and convalescent COVID-19. PBMCs, B-cell-depleted T cells, or T cells were the source of the cDNA or gDNA that made up the material.

Per the authors' pipeline: Researchers report that nucleated cell counts were estimated from reference gene primer amplification. The method was immunoSEQ multiplex PCR; TCRdb's version includes in-frame clones alone and lacks a portion of them. V and J calls and clone size follow that table, whereas D and trimming were derived from the DNA. Among roughly 29,000 clones listed, approximately 84% were seen once. This CDR3 is built from 15 residues. Trimming pared 3 bases from V and 4 bases from J, leaving 12 bases between. Germline CDR1 and CDR2: LNHDA and SQIVND (reference sequence). The chain recombines TRBV19 with TRBJ2-2, with a possible D match to TRBD2 (7 bases). The clonotype comes from a man older than 75 with active COVID-19. Sequenced: peripheral blood. DNA for the CDR3: TGTGCCAGTAGTATTGGAGGGGGGGGCACCGGGGAGCTGTTTTTT. Amino acids: CASSIGGGGTGELFF. Combining the CDR3 with reference TRBV19 and TRBJ2-2 gives the whole variable domain DGGITQSPKYLFRKEGQNVTLSCEQNLNHDAMYWYRQDPGQGLRLIYYSQIVNDFQKGDIAEGYSVSREKKESFPLTVTSAQKNPTAFYLCASSIGGGGTGELFFGEGSRLTVL.